A selection of T cell receptor beta chains follows, all from one sample in a study of cytomegalovirus exposure and HLA in healthy donors. Profiled with immunoSEQ multiplex PCR; TCRdb holds only in-frame clones, not every one. Of roughly 120,000 clones listed, around 68% were seen once; the top ten hold approximately 10%. The material sequenced was PBMCs. The receptors were gathered from a woman aged 45-65 years in good health and CMV-seropositive. Each CDR3 is given without its conserved first and last residue. Fields, in order: D gene, V gene, J gene, CDR3 protein. D genes are given only for firm matches.

D gene: .
V gene: TRBV5-1
J gene: TRBJ1-1
CDR3 protein: ASSFYRLREAEAF

D gene: .
V gene: TRBV4-1
J gene: TRBJ1-4
CDR3 protein: ASTPGGFVNEKLF

D gene: .
V gene: TRBV5-1
J gene: TRBJ1-2
CDR3 protein: ASSPRTDFNYGYT

D gene: TRBD1
V gene: TRBV5-4
J gene: TRBJ1-5
CDR3 protein: ASSSTGDSNQPQH

D gene: TRBD2
V gene: TRBV9
J gene: TRBJ2-7
CDR3 protein: ASSVRARGGEQY

D gene: TRBD1
V gene: TRBV19
J gene: TRBJ1-2
CDR3 protein: ASSIVGQTEGYT

D gene: TRBD1
V gene: TRBV7-9
J gene: TRBJ1-3
CDR3 protein: ASSQDRFSGNTIY

D gene: TRBD1
V gene: TRBV7-9
J gene: TRBJ1-1
CDR3 protein: ASSFMVGTGGAF

D gene: .
V gene: TRBV29-1
J gene: TRBJ1-1
CDR3 protein: SVTQTAPTEAF

D gene: .
V gene: TRBV5-1
J gene: TRBJ2-7
CDR3 protein: ASSQLDSDSYEQY

D gene: .
V gene: TRBV19
J gene: TRBJ2-3
CDR3 protein: ASSTTYLGTDTQY

D gene: .
V gene: TRBV10-3
J gene: TRBJ2-3
CDR3 protein: AIRGGEADTQY

D gene: .
V gene: TRBV5-4
J gene: TRBJ1-2
CDR3 protein: ASSPAGAYGYT

D gene: .
V gene: TRBV30
J gene: TRBJ1-2
CDR3 protein: AWSVLPPGFPDGYT

D gene: TRBD1
V gene: TRBV18
J gene: TRBJ2-3
CDR3 protein: ASSPVTGGTDTQY

D gene: .
V gene: TRBV30
J gene: TRBJ1-5
CDR3 protein: AWSHRVGQPQH

D gene: TRBD1
V gene: TRBV11-2
J gene: TRBJ1-2
CDR3 protein: ASSLKNTGDNYGYT

D gene: .
V gene: TRBV28
J gene: TRBJ1-3
CDR3 protein: ASSQNSYSGNTIY

D gene: TRBD2
V gene: TRBV12-5
J gene: TRBJ2-2
CDR3 protein: ASRSGTSGNTGELF

D gene: TRBD1
V gene: TRBV29-1
J gene: TRBJ1-1
CDR3 protein: SVHTGTGVNTEAF

D gene: TRBD2
V gene: TRBV5-4
J gene: TRBJ2-1
CDR3 protein: ASSGFVAGGDLF

D gene: .
V gene: TRBV5-4
J gene: TRBJ1-2
CDR3 protein: ASSRSLGSYGYT

D gene: .
V gene: TRBV5-1
J gene: TRBJ1-1
CDR3 protein: ASSLLGGRLNTEAF

D gene: TRBD1
V gene: TRBV27
J gene: TRBJ1-2
CDR3 protein: ASSLTGGLGYT

D gene: TRBD2
V gene: TRBV5-4
J gene: TRBJ2-5
CDR3 protein: ASSLAGTSGRETQY

D gene: .
V gene: TRBV5-1
J gene: TRBJ1-1
CDR3 protein: ASTKGGMLQAEAF

D gene: TRBD2
V gene: TRBV7-2
J gene: TRBJ2-3
CDR3 protein: ASSLGLAGITDTQY

D gene: .
V gene: TRBV19
J gene: TRBJ1-5
CDR3 protein: ASSTSTGANQPQH

D gene: .
V gene: TRBV6-5
J gene: TRBJ1-3
CDR3 protein: ASSIDSSGNTIY

D gene: TRBD1
V gene: TRBV4-3
J gene: TRBJ2-7
CDR3 protein: ASSQGTGPYEQY

D gene: TRBD1
V gene: TRBV19
J gene: TRBJ2-7
CDR3 protein: ASSQTGGSSEQY

D gene: .
V gene: TRBV11-3
J gene: TRBJ2-6
CDR3 protein: ASSGDSGANVLT

D gene: .
V gene: TRBV7-8
J gene: TRBJ2-2
CDR3 protein: ASSSSSGELF

D gene: TRBD2
V gene: TRBV6-1
J gene: TRBJ2-7
CDR3 protein: ASNPGGYEQY

D gene: TRBD2
V gene: TRBV18
J gene: TRBJ2-2
CDR3 protein: ASSPWGSGGVGGRELF

D gene: TRBD2
V gene: TRBV9
J gene: TRBJ2-7
CDR3 protein: ASSATGTSGSYEQY

D gene: .
V gene: TRBV5-1
J gene: TRBJ1-5
CDR3 protein: ASSFSSNQPQH

D gene: TRBD1
V gene: TRBV27
J gene: TRBJ2-7
CDR3 protein: ASSAWDRPYEQY

D gene: .
V gene: TRBV5-1
J gene: TRBJ2-5
CDR3 protein: ASSSAGTPGGETQY

D gene: .
V gene: TRBV19
J gene: TRBJ2-3
CDR3 protein: ASSIAGRSQY

D gene: .
V gene: TRBV7-2
J gene: TRBJ2-7
CDR3 protein: ASSPPRDEQY

D gene: TRBD1
V gene: TRBV28
J gene: TRBJ2-1
CDR3 protein: ASSSAGTGTSYNEQF

D gene: .
V gene: TRBV18
J gene: TRBJ1-2
CDR3 protein: ASSLDTGQSYGYT

D gene: TRBD2
V gene: TRBV9
J gene: TRBJ2-1
CDR3 protein: ASSVTGGSYNEQF

D gene: .
V gene: TRBV7-2
J gene: TRBJ1-2
CDR3 protein: ASSRRGDGYT

D gene: TRBD2
V gene: TRBV9
J gene: TRBJ2-1
CDR3 protein: ASSVNSGSYNEQF

D gene: TRBD2
V gene: TRBV5-6
J gene: TRBJ2-2
CDR3 protein: ASSLVAGVYGELF

D gene: .
V gene: TRBV25-1
J gene: TRBJ2-7
CDR3 protein: ASSLAGTYEQY

D gene: TRBD1
V gene: TRBV29-1
J gene: TRBJ1-1
CDR3 protein: SAEGQGPEAF

D gene: TRBD1
V gene: TRBV5-8
J gene: TRBJ1-2
CDR3 protein: ASTSGQGLSGYT